Shown below are 32 T cell receptor beta chains from a single sample sequenced in a study of post-analysis software for immune sequencing data. Prepared libraries of TCR beta cDNA carried unique molecular identifiers. TCRdb re-analysed the PCR reads in MiXCR, keeping a single row per CDR3 protein. The table lists more than 450,000 distinct CDR3 sequences, roughly two fifths of them singletons. Study-wide results and limits: TRBV5-6, TRBV5-1 and TRBV20-1 belonged to a set of roughly 5 TRBV segments that were more frequent in patients than controls.

No antigen has been assigned to these receptors. Sequencing was carried out using blood. Source of these receptors: a girl aged 10 to 17 with multiple sclerosis.

The gene calls are TRBV2 and TRBJ1-4; no clear D. V was shortened by 7 bases and J by 0 bases, with 9 bases between the two germline ends. The CDR3 is 14 amino acids. From germline, CDR1 is SNHLY and CDR2 FYNNEI. CDR3 residues: CASNRVATNEKLFF. The CDR3 bases are TGTGCCAGCAACCGAGTTGCAACTAATGAAAAACTGTTTTTT.

This clonotype was detected a few times. V and J are TRBV5-1 and TRBJ1-1, with D perhaps matching TRBD1 (6 bases). The CDR3 spans 14 residues. Germline CDR1 reads SGHRS; CDR2 reads YFSETQ. V was shortened by 4 bases and J by 6 bases, with 16 bases between the two germline ends. The CDR3 region has the DNA TGCGCCAGCAGCCTTAGACGGGAGGGGGCTGAAGCTTTCTTT. Translating it yields CASSLRREGAEAFF.

V and J are TRBV28 and TRBJ2-7; D gene uncertain. The CDR3 has 14 residues. Germline V lookup: CDR1 MDHEN, CDR2 SYDVKM. V lost 3 bases and J lost 1, with 10 bases in between. CDR3 sequence (DNA): TGTGCCAGCAGTTTCGGACCGCGTTCCTACGAGCAGTACTTC. It codes for CASSFGPRSYEQYF. Together with reference TRBV28 and TRBJ2-7, the CDR3 gives the full variable domain: DVKVTQSSRYLVKRTGEKVFLECVQDMDHENMFWYRQDPGLGLRLIYFSYDVKMKEKGDIPEGYSVSREKKERFSLILESASTNQTSMYLCASSFGPRSYEQYFGPGTRLTVT.

CDR3 sequence reads: CASSPTVPGDSIMNTEAFF. The CDR3 DNA reads as TGTGCCAGCAGCCCGACTGTGCCCGGGGACAGTATAATGAACACTGAAGCTTTCTTT. This chain uses TRBV7-6 with TRBJ1-1, with TRBD1 identical over 7 bases. This CDR3 is 19 amino acids long. Looked up from germline, CDR1 is SGHVS and CDR2 is FNYEAQ. V shed 5 bases and J 0 bases; nucleotides not matched to a gene: 18.

The chain joins TRBV6-1 to TRBJ2-4, with D possibly matching TRBD1 (5 bases). The CDR3 loop spans 17 amino acids. CDR1 MNHNS and CDR2 SASEGT come from the germline V gene. Trimming pared 10 bases from V and 0 bases from J, leaving 22 bases between. The CDR3 reads CATHLGVEVLAKNIQYF. CDR3 bases: TGTGCCACTCACTTAGGGGTAGAGGTGCTAGCCAAAAACATTCAGTACTTC.

The chain links TRBV5-1 to TRBJ2-5; D call uncertain. CDR1 and CDR2 from the germline V gene are SGHRS and YFSETQ. V lost 3 bases and J 2 bases, leaving 14 bases between the germline ends. The CDR3 contains 15 residues. This chain's CDR3 is CASSSTERRQETQYF. The CDR3 DNA sequence: TGCGCCAGCAGCTCCACCGAGAGACGACAAGAGACCCAGTACTTC.

This clonotype has only a few counts. The J gene is TRBJ1-2, the V gene TRBV20-1; tentative D call: TRBD1 (6 bases). The germline V gene has CDR1 DFQATT and CDR2 SNEGSKA (reference sequence). The CDR3 runs 12 residues. Trimming removed 5 bases at V and 6 bases at J, with 13 bases between. The CDR3 protein is CSARDRGNGYTF. The CDR3 bases are TGCAGTGCTCGGGATAGGGGGAATGGCTACACCTTC.

V gene TRBV3-1 combines with J gene TRBJ1-4; no reliable D call. V lost 6 bases to trimming and J lost 11 bases, with 13 bases between them. Per the germline V gene, CDR1 is LGHDT and CDR2 is YNNKEL (reference sequence). The CDR3 has 12 residues. In nucleotides, the CDR3 is TGTGCCAGCAGTCAGAACGTCGGGAAACTGTTTTTT. This translates into CASSQNVGKLFF.

This clonotype was seen a few times. The chain combines TRBV2 with TRBJ2-6, with D possibly TRBD1 on 6 matching bases. With 9 bases removed from V and 3 bases from J, the gap between germline ends came to 18 bases. The CDR3 has 16 amino acids. Per the germline V gene, CDR1 is SNHLY and CDR2 is FYNNEI. This CDR3 reads CARRTARGLGANVLTF. In DNA form, the CDR3 reads TGTGCCAGGAGGACAGCTAGGGGCCTTGGGGCCAACGTCCTGACTTTC.

The chain combines TRBV29-1 with TRBJ2-2, with 9 bases lining up with TRBD1. The CDR3 spans 16 residues. Germline CDR1 SQVTM, CDR2 ANQGSEA. With 3 bases clipped from V and 4 bases from J, the junction kept 9 bases outside the gene matches. This chain's CDR3 is CSVDQGTGRPTGELFF. The CDR3 DNA is TGCAGCGTTGATCAGGGGACAGGGAGGCCCACCGGGGAGCTGTTTTTT.

The chain joins TRBV7-7 to TRBJ2-3; TRBD2 aligns across 10 bases. This CDR3 contains 17 residues. Germline CDR1 SSHAT, CDR2 FNYEAQ (reference sequence). V lost 1 base, J lost 2 bases, and 6 bases stayed unmatched. As DNA, the CDR3 is TGTGCCAGCAGCTTAGAGGCTAGCGGGGGTGCCACAGATACGCAGTATTTT. This translates into CASSLEASGGATDTQYF.

V is TRBV2 and J is TRBJ1-4; 9 bases map to TRBD1. With 6 bases clipped from V and 4 bases from J, the junction kept 6 bases outside the gene matches. This CDR3 is built from 15 residues. Germline loops: CDR1 SNHLY, CDR2 FYNNEI. This CDR3 is CASRHGQGINEKLFF. The CDR3 region has the DNA TGTGCCAGCAGACATGGACAGGGGATTAATGAAAAACTGTTTTTT.

In this sample, this clonotype turned up a few times. The rearrangement links TRBV20-1 to TRBJ2-1; 9 nucleotides agree with TRBD2. CDR3 size: 14 residues. Germline CDR1 and CDR2: DFQATT and SNEGSKA (reference sequence). V was pared by 3 bases and J by 4 bases, with 4 bases of the junction left unmatched. The CDR3 protein is CSARAGGRYNEQFF. The CDR3 region has the DNA TGCAGTGCTAGGGCGGGGGGGAGGTACAATGAGCAGTTCTTC.

This clonotype was counted only a few times. This rearrangement joins TRBV20-1 to TRBJ2-7; 10 bases match TRBD2. The trim removed 0 bases at V and 5 bases at J, leaving 13 bases unmatched. The CDR3 extends over 17 amino acids. Germline lookup yields CDR1 DFQATT and CDR2 SNEGSKA (reference sequence). The CDR3 DNA sequence: TGCAGTGCTAGAGATATATGGCCTAGCGGGAGTTCTAACGAGCAGTACTTC. It translates to CSARDIWPSGSSNEQYF.

This chain uses TRBV20-1 with TRBJ1-2, with D possibly matching TRBD1 (5 bases). V was clipped by 0 bases and J by 7 bases, with 15 bases between them. The CDR3 is 14 amino acids. From germline, CDR1 is DFQATT and CDR2 SNEGSKA (reference sequence). The CDR3, as DNA: TGCAGTGCTAGAGATCAGGTGTCAGGGTTTGGCTACACCTTC. It translates to CSARDQVSGFGYTF.

The chain is built from TRBV5-6 and TRBJ2-1; tentative D call: TRBD2 (6 bases). The CDR3 covers 14 residues. V lost 1 base, J lost 5 bases, and 10 bases lay in between. Germline CDR1 SGHDT, CDR2 YYEEEE. In DNA, the CDR3 is TGTGCCAGCAGCTTGACCGGGACTGACAATGAGCAGTTCTTC. This encodes CASSLTGTDNEQFF. Drawing the rest from reference TRBV5-6 and TRBJ2-1, the complete variable domain is DAGVTQSPTHLIKTRGQQVTLRCSPKSGHDTVSWYQQALGQGPQFIFQYYEEEERQRGNFPDRFSGHQFPNYSSELNVNALLLGDSALYLCASSLTGTDNEQFFGPGTRLTVL.

This clonotype has only a few counts. This chain links TRBV29-1 with TRBJ2-1, with 10 bases lining up with TRBD1. The CDR3 runs to 13 residues. CDR1 SQVTM and CDR2 ANQGSEA come from the germline V gene. The V and J ends lost 4 bases and 7 bases, in that order; junction bases with no gene match: 4. CDR3 sequence reads: CSVGPGQGNEQFF. The CDR3, as DNA: TGCAGCGTTGGGCCGGGACAGGGGAATGAGCAGTTCTTC.

The chain has TRBV5-1 and TRBJ2-3, with D perhaps matching TRBD2 (5 bases). Trimming left V 4 bases short and J 5 bases short, with 8 bases between. The CDR3 covers 12 residues. Per the germline V gene, CDR1 is SGHRS and CDR2 is YFSETQ. CDR3 nucleotide sequence: TGCGCCAGCAGCCGTAGCGAAGATACGCAGTATTTT. Translated, it gives CASSRSEDTQYF.

The V call is TRBV7-2, the J call TRBJ2-7; either TRBD1 or TRBD2 may supply D (5 bases each). The J call may be in error: the DNA end matches TRBJ2-5 better. Germline V gene sequence: CDR1 SGHTA, CDR2 FQGNSA. The CDR3 extends over 15 amino acids. CDR3 amino acids: CASSLGGRVEETQYF. The CDR3 DNA reads as TGTGCCAGCAGCTTAGGGGGACGGGTGGAGGAGACCCAGTACTTC.

This clonotype was observed a few times. This sequence joins TRBV2 and TRBJ2-7; D is ambiguous. Germline loops: CDR1 SNHLY, CDR2 FYNNEI. The CDR3 is 12 residues long. The V and J ends lost 0 bases and 2 bases respectively, with 2 bases between them. CDR3 sequence reads: CASSEATYEQYF. CDR3 sequence (DNA): TGTGCCAGCAGTGAAGCGACCTACGAGCAGTACTTC.

The CDR3, as DNA: TGTGCCAGCACCCCAGGGACAGGACTCTCTGGGGCCAACGTCCTGACTTTC. It specifies CASTPGTGLSGANVLTF. This chain links TRBV28 with TRBJ2-6; 8 bases map to TRBD1. The CDR3 runs 17 residues. CDR1 is MDHEN, CDR2 SYDVKM, per germline. V shed 7 bases, J shed 0 bases, and the junction held 8 bases outside the gene matches.

J is TRBJ1-2 and V is TRBV9; D remains ambiguous. V was cut by 0 bases and J by 7 bases, with 16 bases left in between. The CDR3 spans 15 residues. CDR1 and CDR2 (germline): SGDLS, YYNGEE. The CDR3 DNA follows: TGTGCCAGCAGCGTAGAGGCCAGACTCTCGGGTGGCTACACCTTC. This codes for CASSVEARLSGGYTF.

Of note for this clonotype: One end of the junction varies from germline; a read error may be responsible. The rearrangement joins TRBV5-1 to TRBJ1-1; 7 bases map to TRBD1. The germline gives CDR1 SGHRS, CDR2 YFSETQ. The CDR3 has 16 amino acids. Here the CDR3 reads CASSLNQGGLNAEAFF. In DNA form, the CDR3 reads TGCGCCAGCAGCTTGAACCAGGGGGGATTGAACGCTGAAGCTTTCTTT.

This clonotype showed up just a few times. The chain has TRBV7-3 and TRBJ2-7, with no clear D. The CDR3 runs 13 residues. The V gene lost 2 bases and the J gene lost 0 bases, with 5 bases spanning the gap. Germline V gives CDR1 SGHTA, CDR2 FQGTGA. The CDR3 nucleotides read TGTGCCAGCAGCTTATTCGCCTCCTACGAGCAGTACTTC. Protein: CASSLFASYEQYF.

This clonotype has a handful of counts. The V gene is TRBV7-8, the J gene TRBJ2-6, with a tentative D call TRBD1 (6 bases). The CDR3 runs to 18 residues. The V gene's germline CDR1 is SGHVS and CDR2 FQNEAQ. V was cut by 2 bases and J by 4 bases, with 18 bases left in between. The CDR3 loop is CASSLPLQGPRGANVLTF. The CDR3 DNA is TGTGCCAGCAGCTTACCTCTACAGGGCCCGAGGGGGGCCAACGTCCTGACTTTC.

This clonotype was seen more than once but under ten times. The chain combines TRBV7-9 with TRBJ2-5; TRBD1 might be the D (5 bases). The J call could be wrong; TRBJ2-7 is a better fit for the DNA end. The length of the CDR3 is 13 residues. Per the germline V gene, CDR1 is SEHNR and CDR2 is FQNEAQ (reference sequence). In nucleotides, the CDR3 is TGTGCCAGCAGCTTAGAGGGCAGGGTCGAGCAGTACTTC. Protein product: CASSLEGRVEQYF.

This clonotype was detected only a few times. J is TRBJ2-5 and V is TRBV20-1; 7 bases agree with TRBD1. This CDR3 is built from 13 residues. With 0 bases clipped from V and 7 bases from J, the junction kept 5 bases outside the gene matches. CDR1 is DFQATT, CDR2 SNEGSKA, per germline (reference sequence). The CDR3 region has the DNA TGCAGTGCTAGAGACCCCTCAGGGGGGACCCAGTACTTC. As protein: CSARDPSGGTQYF.

The table lists this clonotype with a few counts. This chain links TRBV24-1 with TRBJ2-1, with 10 nucleotides matching TRBD1. The J segment lost 10 bases and the V segment lost 2 bases, leaving 7 bases of the junction unmatched. CDR3 length equals 15 residues. Germline-derived CDR1 and CDR2 are KGHDR and SFDVKD. The CDR3 reads CATSDSGQGIGEQFF. CDR3 nucleotides: TGTGCCACCAGTGATTCGGGACAGGGGATTGGGGAGCAGTTCTTC.

This clonotype was seen only once. CDR3 amino acids: CASSSGGQGAGEQYF. The DNA for the CDR3 is TGTGCCAGCAGTTCAGGGGGACAGGGGGCGGGTGAGCAGTACTTC. The chain recombines TRBV6-5 with TRBJ2-1; 12 nucleotides line up with TRBD1. The J call may be wrong; the DNA end is better matched by TRBJ2-7. In germline, CDR1 is MNHEY, CDR2 SVGAGI. The CDR3 has 15 residues.

The J gene is TRBJ2-4, the V gene TRBV4-1; D perhaps matches TRBD2 (6 bases). Germline V gives CDR1 MGHRA, CDR2 YSYEKL. The CDR3 consists of 18 residues. V lost 3 bases and J 8 bases, leaving 26 bases between the germline ends. Here the CDR3 DNA reads TGCGCCAGCAGCCATTCTTTTCTTACTCTTAGCGGAGTGGACATTCAGTACTTC. Translating it yields CASSHSFLTLSGVDIQYF.

This chain uses TRBV29-1 with TRBJ2-5, with 10 bases fitting TRBD1. After removal of 7 bases from V and 0 bases from J, the junction contained 5 bases not matched to a gene. Germline V gives CDR1 SQVTM, CDR2 ANQGSEA. CDR3 length: 14 residues. CDR3 nucleotides: TGCAGCGCCCGGGACAGGGGAAACCAAGAGACCCAGTACTTC. The encoded protein is CSARDRGNQETQYF.

The V gene is TRBV10-3, the J gene TRBJ2-5, with D perhaps assigned TRBD1 or TRBD2 (6 bases each). Trimming stripped 10 bases from V and 2 bases from J, with 20 bases between. Germline V gene data show CDR1 as ENHRY and CDR2 as SYGVKD. The CDR3 spans 15 residues. CDR3 sequence: CATRKGGEGQETQYF. Written as DNA, the CDR3 is TGTGCCACCCGAAAGGGGGGAGAGGGTCAAGAGACCCAGTACTTC.